The next 15 T cell receptor beta chains were all read from a single sample in a study of blood T cell repertoires in COVID-19. The data were produced by immunoSEQ multiplex PCR, yet TCRdb's version contains in-frame clones alone and is incomplete. The sample has a few hundred thousand clones; around 80% are singletons. Sample: peripheral blood. These receptors originate from a woman aged 45-60 years with acute or convalescent COVID-19.

The V and J genes are TRBV27 and TRBJ2-5, with 10 bases matching TRBD2. Germline V gives CDR1 MNHEY, CDR2 SMNVEV (reference sequence). CDR3 length equals 17 residues. V was clipped by 2 bases and J by 5 bases; unmatched bases: 11. The DNA for the CDR3 is TGTGCCAGCAGTTTACGGGCTAGCGGGAGATATGGGGAGACCCAGTACTTC. This encodes CASSLRASGRYGETQYF.

The chain carries TRBV5-1 and TRBJ2-3; a possible D gene is TRBD1 (6 bases). Germline assignment: CDR1 SGHRS and CDR2 YFSETQ. The V and J ends lost 5 bases and 2 bases respectively, with 15 bases between them. The CDR3 contains 15 residues. The CDR3 DNA is TGCGCCAGCAGTTTAGGGACACCCGACACAGATACGCAGTATTTT. The encoded protein is CASSLGTPDTDTQYF.

The rearrangement uses TRBV19 and TRBJ1-5; D ambiguous. Germline CDR1 reads LNHDA; CDR2 reads SQIVND (reference sequence). Trimming pared 5 bases from V and 2 bases from J, leaving 16 bases between. This CDR3 spans 16 amino acids. This CDR3 reads CASSLHRQDGNQPQHF. The CDR3 region has the DNA TGTGCCAGTAGTTTGCATAGGCAGGATGGCAATCAGCCCCAGCATTTT.

The chain carries TRBV5-4 and TRBJ1-4, with TRBD1 matching over 10 bases. V was pared by 6 bases and J by 6 bases, with 5 bases of the junction left unmatched. CDR1 and CDR2 (germline): SGHNT, YYREEE (reference sequence). This CDR3 is 14 amino acids long. The CDR3 loop is CASTTGGGDEKLFF. The CDR3 DNA reads TGTGCCAGCACGACAGGGGGCGGAGATGAAAAACTGTTTTTT. Full variable domain (remainder filled in from reference TRBV5-4 and TRBJ1-4): ETGVTQSPTHLIKTRGQQVTLRCSSQSGHNTVSWYQQALGQGPQFIFQYYREEENGRGNFPPRFSGLQFPNYSSELNVNALELDDSALYLCASTTGGGDEKLFFGSGTQLSVL.

The chain is built from TRBV19 and TRBJ2-1; TRBD2 matches 12 bases. After removal of 6 bases from V and 6 bases from J, the junction contained 9 bases not matched to a gene. Per the germline V gene, CDR1 is LNHDA and CDR2 is SQIVND (reference sequence). CDR3 size: 16 residues. The chain's CDR3 is CASSFTSGGPINEQFF. The CDR3 nucleotides read TGTGCCAGTAGCTTTACTAGCGGGGGGCCAATCAATGAGCAGTTCTTC.

The CDR3 nucleotides are TGTGCCACTCAACCAGGGGTATCTGGCAATGAGCAGTTCTTC. It encodes CATQPGVSGNEQFF. The gene calls are TRBV19 and TRBJ2-1, with a possible D match to TRBD1 (6 bases). The V end was cut by 10 bases, the J end by 6 bases, with 19 bases between. CDR3 size: 14 residues. From germline, CDR1 is LNHDA and CDR2 SQIVND (reference sequence).

V and J are TRBV6-2 or TRBV6-3 and TRBJ2-1; 10 bases are shared with TRBD2. The CDR3 runs to 15 residues. Looked up from germline, CDR1 is MNHEY and CDR2 is SVGEGT. V gave up 0 bases and J gave up 6 bases; unmatched junction bases: 2. In DNA form, the CDR3 reads TGTGCCAGCAGTTACTCTAGCGGGAGGTTCAATGAGCAGTTCTTC. This codes for CASSYSSGRFNEQFF.

V usage is TRBV19 and J usage is TRBJ1-2; 7 bases are shared with TRBD1. CDR1 LNHDA and CDR2 SQIVND come from the germline V gene (reference sequence). V shed 5 bases and J 8 bases; nucleotides not matched to a gene: 11. This CDR3 has 14 residues. The CDR3 is CASSQQGTSWGYTF. The CDR3 DNA reads as TGTGCCAGTAGTCAACAGGGGACTTCATGGGGCTACACCTTC.

The table lists this clone with a few counts. The V call is TRBV27, the J call TRBJ1-5, with 7 bases fitting TRBD1. The CDR3 is made up of 17 amino acids. Germline values: CDR1 MNHEY, CDR2 SMNVEV (reference sequence). After removal of 5 bases from V and 4 bases from J, the junction contained 14 bases not matched to a gene. CDR3 amino acids: CASSLNGQADWNQPQHF. The CDR3 DNA follows: TGTGCCAGCAGTCTCAACGGACAGGCCGATTGGAATCAGCCCCAGCATTTT.

The genes are TRBV6-5 and TRBJ2-7; 9 nucleotides agree with TRBD1. This CDR3 contains 13 residues. J was trimmed by 5 bases and V by 5 bases; bases with no gene match: 4. The germline gives CDR1 MNHEY, CDR2 SVGAGI. The DNA for the CDR3 is TGTGCCAGCAGTCGGGACAGGGAAAACGAGCAGTACTTC. Residues: CASSRDRENEQYF.

The chain has TRBV6-5 and TRBJ1-3, with TRBD1 matching 10 bases. V shed 6 bases, J shed 2 bases, and the junction held 4 bases outside the gene matches. The CDR3 has 15 amino acids. The germline V gene encodes CDR1 MNHEY and CDR2 SVGAGI. The CDR3 sequence: CASSGQGVAGNTIYF. The CDR3 bases are TGTGCCAGCAGCGGACAGGGGGTGGCTGGAAACACCATATATTTT.

V usage is TRBV10-3 and J usage is TRBJ2-5; D gene uncertain. This CDR3 is 11 amino acids long. Germline loops: CDR1 ENHRY, CDR2 SYGVKD. Trimming took 10 bases from V and 5 from J, leaving 11 bases between them. The CDR3 DNA is TGTGCCACCCGCGCTGCGGAGACCCAGTACTTC. As protein: CATRAAETQYF.

As DNA, the CDR3 is TGCAGTGCTAGTACCATTCAGGGGTCTAACTATGGCTACACCTTC. It codes for CSASTIQGSNYGYTF. V is TRBV20-1 and J is TRBJ1-2, with D tentatively TRBD1 (6 bases). V lost 3 bases and J 0 bases, leaving 14 bases between the germline ends. The CDR3 is made up of 15 amino acids. Germline assignment: CDR1 DFQATT and CDR2 SNEGSKA (reference sequence).

V is TRBV14 and J is TRBJ1-1; D unclear. V lost 5 bases to trimming and J lost 3 bases, with 10 bases between them. This CDR3 is built from 13 residues. From germline, CDR1 is SGHDN and CDR2 FVKESK. CDR3 loop: CASSEQLDTEAFF. For the CDR3, the DNA is TGTGCCAGCAGCGAACAGTTGGACACTGAAGCTTTCTTT.

The V call is TRBV3-1 (or the pseudogene TRBV3-2), the J call TRBJ1-4; weak D call: TRBD1 (5 bases). This CDR3 spans 14 amino acids. V was pared by 6 bases and J by 6 bases, with 14 bases between. Germline CDR1 LGHDT, CDR2 YNNKEL (reference sequence). The CDR3 DNA reads TGTGCCAGCAGAGATCAGGGTGGGGATGAAAAACTGTTTTTT. Amino acid sequence: CASRDQGGDEKLFF.